The 22 T cell receptor beta chains given below trace back to one sample, sequenced in a study of T cells in Graves' hyperthyroidism and ophthalmopathy. The CDR3 regions of TCR beta were amplified from RNA transcripts. An initial round of RT-PCR targeting the TCR CDR3 relied on the HTBI primer set. TCRdb reprocessed the multiplex PCR reads with MiXCR, giving one entry per CDR3 protein. The sample shows approximately 560,000 distinct CDR3 sequences, 15% to 18% of them seen only once. The sample was blood. Receptor source: a woman aged 25-40 years with Graves' hyperthyroidism.

This clonotype appeared many times. The chain uses TRBV2 and TRBJ2-1; D remains unclear. The V end lost 8 bases, the J end lost 0 bases, and 11 bases lay between the germline ends. This CDR3 comprises 14 residues. Germline values: CDR1 SNHLY, CDR2 FYNNEI. Here the CDR3 DNA reads TGTGCCAGCGAGAAAGAAAGCTCCTACAATGAGCAGTTCTTC. The encoded protein is CASEKESSYNEQFF.

The CDR3 bases are TGCAGCGTCCAAGGCGCAGGGAGGAACTATGGCTACACCTTC. This translates into CSVQGAGRNYGYTF. This chain uses TRBV29-1 with TRBJ1-2; TRBD1 is a possible D gene (5 bases). Germline V gives CDR1 SQVTM, CDR2 ANQGSEA. CDR3 length: 14 amino acids. Trimming removed 6 bases at V and 2 bases at J, with 16 bases between.

There are many counts of this clonotype. V usage is TRBV7-8 and J usage is TRBJ2-1; 10 bases agree with TRBD2. The CDR3 is 22 amino acids. Germline lookup yields CDR1 SGHVS and CDR2 FQNEAQ. Unmatched junction bases numbered 21, after V lost 4 bases and J lost 0 bases. The chain's CDR3 is CASSWARTSGPNQGSSYNEQFF. The CDR3 DNA reads as TGTGCCAGCAGCTGGGCCAGGACTAGCGGACCCAACCAGGGGAGCTCCTACAATGAGCAGTTCTTC.

This clonotype was seen repeatedly, ten times or more. This rearrangement joins TRBV11-2 to TRBJ2-1, with 9 bases lining up with TRBD2. The CDR3 contains 14 residues. Trimming took 4 bases from V and 7 from J; bases not matched to a gene: 5. The germline CDR1 and CDR2 sequences are SGHAT and FQNNGV. Here the CDR3 reads CASSSVAGVNEQFF. CDR3 nucleotides: TGTGCCAGCAGCTCCGTAGCGGGAGTAAATGAGCAGTTCTTC.

A note on this clonotype: A single base separates this from a much larger clone, so it may be a read error. This CDR3 fails to terminate in the conserved phenylalanine or tryptophan, so it likely reflects a read error. The CDR3 spells CASRNDRVGYGYTV. CDR3 DNA sequence: TGTGCCAGCAGGAACGACAGGGTTGGCTATGGCTACACCGTC. The chain has TRBV2 and TRBJ1-2, with 7 positions matching TRBD1. With V trimmed by 6 bases and J by 4 bases, 8 bases remained unmatched. The CDR3 length is 14 residues. Germline lookup yields CDR1 SNHLY and CDR2 FYNNEI.

V usage is TRBV20-1 and J usage is TRBJ2-1, with D perhaps being TRBD1 or TRBD2 (5 bases each). This CDR3 spans 16 amino acids. With 0 bases removed from V and 8 bases from J, the gap between germline ends came to 20 bases. Germline lookup yields CDR1 DFQATT and CDR2 SNEGSKA (reference sequence). The CDR3 sequence: CSARDLTGTPTDEQFF. The CDR3 DNA is TGCAGTGCTAGAGATTTAACCGGGACCCCTACGGATGAGCAGTTCTTC.

The CDR3 loop reads CASSPVEGAQETQYF. The CDR3, as DNA: TGTGCCAGCTCACCAGTGGAAGGGGCCCAAGAGACCCAGTACTTC. The rearrangement joins TRBV18 to TRBJ2-5; the D gene is possibly TRBD1 (5 bases). Germline values: CDR1 KGHSH, CDR2 LQKENI. V was cut by 2 bases and J by 1 base, with 11 bases left in between. This CDR3 region has 15 residues.

The CDR3 coding sequence is TGTGCCATCGCGGGGACTAGCGGTTGGGTTGACGGCGAGCAGTACTTC. Translation: CAIAGTSGWVDGEQYF. The V call is TRBV10-3, the J call TRBJ2-7; TRBD2 matches at 11 bases. The ends lost 8 bases at V and 6 bases at J; junction bases unmatched: 15. The germline CDR1 and CDR2 sequences are ENHRY and SYGVKD. CDR3 size: 16 residues.

The genes are TRBV11-2 and TRBJ2-3; 8 nucleotides agree with TRBD2. CDR1 and CDR2 (germline): SGHAT, FQNNGV. Trimming at V came to 5 bases and at J to 0 bases, leaving 13 bases not matched to a gene. This CDR3 has 18 residues. The CDR3 sequence is CASSATSVTPTSTDTQYF. Here the CDR3 DNA reads TGTGCCAGCAGCGCGACTAGCGTCACACCAACTAGCACAGATACGCAGTATTTT.

The chain links TRBV2 to TRBJ2-1; D is undetermined. The CDR3 is 15 amino acids. Deletions cut 2 bases from V and 0 bases from J, with 8 bases between. Looked up from germline, CDR1 is SNHLY and CDR2 is FYNNEI. The CDR3 sequence: CASSERHGSYNEQFF. DNA of the CDR3: TGTGCCAGCAGTGAAAGGCATGGCTCCTACAATGAGCAGTTCTTC.

This clonotype was picked up a small number of times. This chain joins TRBV6-1 and TRBJ1-5; unclear D gene. V was pared by 6 bases and J by 9 bases, with 12 bases between. The CDR3 totals 12 residues. Germline CDR1 MNHNS, CDR2 SASEGT. CDR3 coding DNA: TGTGCCAGCAGACGGAGTTCGGGGCCCCAGCATTTT. Translation: CASRRSSGPQHF.

This clonotype occurred many times. The chain has TRBV28 and TRBJ2-1, with D perhaps matching TRBD1 or TRBD2 (5 bases each). The V end was cut by 6 bases, the J end by 0 bases, with 24 bases between. Germline lookup yields CDR1 MDHEN and CDR2 SYDVKM. This CDR3 is 19 amino acids long. The CDR3 nucleotides are TGTGCCAGCAGCCTCCGGGACGTGAGTTTCCCGAGCTCCTACAATGAGCAGTTCTTC. It codes for CASSLRDVSFPSSYNEQFF. The full variable domain, in which reference TRBV28 and TRBJ2-1 provide the parts outside the CDR3, is DVKVTQSSRYLVKRTGEKVFLECVQDMDHENMFWYRQDPGLGLRLIYFSYDVKMKEKGDIPEGYSVSREKKERFSLILESASTNQTSMYLCASSLRDVSFPSSYNEQFFGPGTRLTVL.

A few counts support this clonotype. The rearrangement uses TRBV27 and TRBJ2-7; D not resolved. The V end was cut by 4 bases, the J end by 1 base, with 17 bases between. The CDR3 contains 16 residues. Germline V lookup: CDR1 MNHEY, CDR2 SMNVEV (reference sequence). CDR3 sequence: CASSWSGEDLSYEQYF. DNA of the CDR3: TGTGCCAGCAGTTGGTCTGGCGAAGACCTTTCCTACGAGCAGTACTTC.

This clonotype was counted many times. This chain connects TRBV2 to TRBJ2-3; 11 nucleotides align to TRBD1. CDR3 length: 14 amino acids. J lost 4 bases, V lost 3 bases, and 0 bases had no gene match. Germline values: CDR1 SNHLY, CDR2 FYNNEI. In DNA form, the CDR3 reads TGTGCCAGCAGTGAGGGACAGGGGGCAGATACGCAGTATTTT. Its protein product is CASSEGQGADTQYF.

CDR3 loop: CASSFHRATEAFF. CDR3 DNA: TGCGCCAGCAGCTTTCACAGGGCTACTGAAGCTTTCTTT. This chain links TRBV5-1 with TRBJ1-1; maybe TRBD1 (6 bases). In germline, CDR1 is SGHRS, CDR2 YFSETQ. The ends were cut back, 2 bases at V and 5 bases at J, with 10 bases in the middle. This CDR3 contains 13 residues.

In its sample, this clonotype was seen a few times. This chain joins TRBV29-1 and TRBJ2-7; the match to TRBD1 covers 7 bases. The CDR3 extends over 12 amino acids. J lost 6 bases, V lost 1 base, and 3 bases had no gene match. CDR1 and CDR2 from the germline V gene are SQVTM and ANQGSEA. The DNA of the CDR3 is TGCAGCGTTGAAGTACAGGGGAGCGAGCAGTACTTC. It specifies CSVEVQGSEQYF.

This clonotype appeared many times. The chain is built from TRBV5-6 and TRBJ1-2; tentatively, D is TRBD1 (5 bases). CDR3 length: 13 residues. Trimming removed 0 bases from V and 2 bases from J, with 5 bases in between. Germline V lookup: CDR1 SGHDT, CDR2 YYEEEE. Here the CDR3 reads CASSLDRNYGYTF. CDR3 sequence (DNA): TGTGCCAGCAGCTTGGACAGGAACTATGGCTACACCTTC.

Note on this clonotype: This may arise from a read error, as a much more abundant clone is one base away. This rearrangement joins TRBV11-2 to TRBJ2-3; perhaps TRBD2 as D (5 bases). The length of the CDR3 is 15 residues. CDR1 SGHAT and CDR2 FQNNGV come from the germline V gene. The CDR3 protein is CASSRDSGSTDTQYF. The CDR3 bases are TGCGCCAGCAGCCGAGATTCGGGGAGCACAGATACGCAGTATTTT.

In its sample, this clonotype was seen many times. The chain uses TRBV27 and TRBJ2-3, with D perhaps TRBD1 or TRBD2 (5 bases each). CDR1 is MNHEY and CDR2 is SMNVEV in the germline V gene (reference sequence). Trimming pared 1 base from V and 4 bases from J, leaving 15 bases between. The CDR3 totals 16 residues. CDR3 nucleotides: TGTGCCAGCAGTTTATACGGTCAGGGAGTACCAGATACGCAGTATTTT. Translation: CASSLYGQGVPDTQYF.

This clonotype was found many times. This rearrangement joins TRBV29-1 to TRBJ2-1; TRBD2 is a possible D gene (5 bases). V gave up 3 bases and J gave up 1 base, with 16 bases separating them. Germline assignment: CDR1 SQVTM and CDR2 ANQGSEA. The CDR3 sequence is 16 residues long. The CDR3 DNA is TGCAGCGTTGAGGGTAAGGCGGGTTCTTCCTACAATGAGCAGTTCTTC. Translating gives CSVEGKAGSSYNEQFF.

The chain recombines TRBV11-3 with TRBJ2-6; TRBD1 agrees at 8 bases. Germline CDR1 SGHNT, CDR2 YENEEA. Trimming took 5 bases from V and 0 from J; bases not matched to a gene: 6. The CDR3 runs to 17 residues. CDR3 protein: CASSPGQDSSGANVLTF. Written as DNA, the CDR3 is TGTGCCAGCAGCCCGGGACAGGACAGCTCTGGGGCCAACGTCCTGACTTTC.

In this sample, this clonotype turned up many times. This sequence joins TRBV2 and TRBJ2-1, with TRBD2 as a possible D gene (5 bases). Trimming left V 7 bases short and J 0 bases short, with 10 bases between. The V gene's germline CDR1 is SNHLY and CDR2 FYNNEI. The CDR3 consists of 14 residues. The CDR3 region has the DNA TGTGCCAGCATAAAGGCGGGCTCCTACAATGAGCAGTTCTTC. Translated: CASIKAGSYNEQFF.